This T cell receptor (beta chain) was identified in a study of T cells in Graves' hyperthyroidism and ophthalmopathy. At least ten counts were recorded for this clonotype. The CDR3 covers 17 residues. The J segment lost 1 base and the V segment lost 5 bases, leaving 10 bases of the junction unmatched. CDR1 is MNHEY, CDR2 SMNVEV, per germline (reference sequence). Amplification targeted TCR beta CDR3 regions from RNA transcripts. Primed by the HTBI set, a first-round RT-PCR was run on the TCR CDR3. From the multiplex PCR reads, TCRdb called clonotypes with MiXCR, one entry per CDR3 protein. Altogether approximately 710,000 distinct CDR3 sequences are present, around 15% being singletons, with the ten largest covering roughly 15%. Graves' hyperthyroidism qualified as stable when ophthalmopathy did not progress within 18 months. Out of more than 8 ml of fresh peripheral blood came the PBMCs.

The receptor's source is a man between 45 and 60 years old with Graves' hyperthyroidism. The source material was blood. The J gene is TRBJ1-3, the V gene TRBV27; 8 bases are a match to TRBD1. The CDR3 nucleotides are TGTGCCAGCAGTCCAAGGGCAGGGGGCCTATCTGGAAACACCATATATTTT. This encodes CASSPRAGGLSGNTIYF.